Listed here are 11 T cell receptor beta chains from one sample, sequenced in a study of blood T cell repertoires in COVID-19. Sequenced by immunoSEQ multiplex PCR; TCRdb stores in-frame clones only, minus some. The table lists around 230,000 clones, 80% to 90% of them singletons. Input material: peripheral blood. The receptors were sampled from a man aged 40-50 years with acute or convalescent COVID-19.

The chain is built from TRBV5-6 and TRBJ2-3; 8 nucleotides match TRBD2. CDR1 and CDR2 (germline): SGHDT, YYEEEE. The CDR3 consists of 15 residues. After removal of 4 bases from V and 4 bases from J, the junction contained 8 bases not matched to a gene. The CDR3 loop reads CASSPLSGSADTQYF. The CDR3 coding sequence is TGTGCCAGCAGCCCCTTGAGCGGGAGCGCAGATACGCAGTATTTT.

The gene calls are TRBV24-1 and TRBJ2-1, with TRBD2 identical over 13 bases. Unmatched junction bases numbered 10, after V lost 0 bases and J lost 9 bases. Germline-derived CDR1 and CDR2 are KGHDR and SFDVKD. The CDR3 contains 18 residues. The CDR3 sequence: CATSDLPGTSGKTVEQFF. The DNA for the CDR3 is TGTGCCACCAGTGATTTGCCCGGGACTAGCGGGAAGACCGTTGAGCAGTTCTTC.

A single count supports this clone. The rearrangement uses TRBV27 and TRBJ1-1; a possible D gene is TRBD1 (6 bases). The CDR3 totals 13 residues. Germline lookup yields CDR1 MNHEY and CDR2 SMNVEV (reference sequence). Trimming shortened V by 7 bases and J by 2 bases, and 11 bases separated the two germline ends. The CDR3 here is CASKDRVNTEAFF. The CDR3 nucleotides are TGTGCCAGCAAGGACAGAGTAAACACTGAAGCTTTCTTT.

The chain links TRBV6-1 to TRBJ2-1, with TRBD2 matching over 9 bases. Germline-derived CDR1 and CDR2 are MNHNS and SASEGT. The CDR3 runs to 16 residues. The V segment lost 2 bases and the J segment 5 bases; nucleotides outside the gene matches: 7. CDR3 coding DNA: TGTGCCAGCAGTGAATGGGCTAGCGGGGTAAACAATGAGCAGTTCTTC. Protein: CASSEWASGVNNEQFF.

The V and J genes are TRBV7-2 and TRBJ1-5; D possibly corresponds to TRBD1 (5 bases). CDR1 and CDR2 (germline): SGHTA, FQGNSA. The CDR3 spans 15 residues. V lost 5 bases and J lost 1, with 12 bases in between. The CDR3 protein is CASSDGHLSNQPQHF. The DNA for the CDR3 is TGTGCCAGCAGCGACGGACACTTAAGCAATCAGCCCCAGCATTTT.

This clone was detected once. This chain connects TRBV19 to TRBJ2-1; 12 bases match TRBD2. Losses at the gene ends were 5 bases for V and 8 bases for J; bases not matched to a gene: 10. Looked up from germline, CDR1 is LNHDA and CDR2 is SQIVND (reference sequence). The CDR3 totals 16 residues. The CDR3: CASSRGLAGRVDEQFF. The DNA of the CDR3 is TGTGCCAGTAGTCGAGGACTAGCGGGACGGGTGGATGAGCAGTTCTTC.

This chain links TRBV30 with TRBJ1-5, with D unclear. This CDR3 is built from 13 residues. V lost 2 bases, J lost 6 bases, and 11 bases lay in between. CDR1 is GTSNPN, CDR2 SVGIG, per germline (reference sequence). The CDR3 loop reads CAWSMGSTQPQHF. The CDR3, as DNA: TGTGCCTGGAGTATGGGGAGTACTCAGCCCCAGCATTTT.

V usage is TRBV7-2 and J usage is TRBJ2-7; D is possibly TRBD2 (6 bases). Germline V CDR1 and CDR2: SGHTA, FQGNSA. V lost 6 bases and J 0 bases, leaving 18 bases between the germline ends. The CDR3 is made up of 16 amino acids. CDR3 in DNA: TGTGCCAGCAGGAGAAGACTAGGCGGGGACTCCTACGAGCAGTACTTC. This gives the protein CASRRRLGGDSYEQYF.

The chain uses TRBV7-8 and TRBJ1-2, with D tentatively TRBD1 (5 bases). The germline V gene encodes CDR1 SGHVS and CDR2 FQNEAQ. V was shortened by 7 bases and J by 3 bases, with 21 bases between the two germline ends. This CDR3 has 16 residues. The CDR3 sequence is CASTLNRPGRDYGYTF. CDR3 sequence (DNA): TGTGCCAGCACCCTAAACAGGCCCGGCAGAGACTATGGCTACACCTTC.

The V call is TRBV7-2, the J call TRBJ1-1, with D uncertain. This CDR3 region has 14 residues. Trimming took off 0 bases at V and 11 bases at J, with 16 bases between the two ends. Germline CDR1 and CDR2: SGHTA and FQGNSA. DNA for the CDR3: TGTGCCAGCAGCTTAGCGCCACCGTCTAAACGCGCTTTCTTT. Translated: CASSLAPPSKRAFF.

This chain links TRBV6-5 with TRBJ1-1; D uncertain. This CDR3 has 13 amino acids. V lost 0 bases and J lost 6, with 8 bases in between. Germline values: CDR1 MNHEY, CDR2 SVGAGI. CDR3 loop: CASSYSYYAEAFF. CDR3 DNA sequence: TGTGCCAGCAGTTACTCGTACTACGCTGAAGCTTTCTTT.